One and the same sample provided the 10 T cell receptor beta chains below, sequenced in a study of CD8 T cells in Susac syndrome. Reverse transcription of about 0.5 to 1 ug RNA was performed with random hexamers. TCRdb re-derived calls from the immunoSEQ multiplex PCR reads in MiXCR, one entry per CDR3 protein. The sample shows approximately 70,000 distinct CDR3 sequences, approximately 96% of them seen only once. Input material: CD8+ T cells from PBMCs. The receptor set was obtained from a human donor with multiple sclerosis.

This clonotype appeared once. This chain connects TRBV30 to TRBJ1-1; a possible D gene is TRBD1 (6 bases). The CDR3 sequence is 14 residues long. The germline gives CDR1 GTSNPN, CDR2 SVGIG (reference sequence). V shed 5 bases and J shed 8 bases, with 21 bases lying between them. CDR3 sequence reads: CAWEVGALTREAFF. CDR3 sequence (DNA): TGTGCCTGGGAGGTGGGGGCGCTTACCCGGGAAGCTTTCTTT.

The J gene is TRBJ2-7, the V gene TRBV5-6; 9 nucleotides align to TRBD1. In germline, CDR1 is SGHDT, CDR2 YYEEEE. Trimming cost V 3 bases and J 6 bases; bases outside gene matches: 7. The CDR3 totals 14 residues. The CDR3, as DNA: TGTGCCAGCAGCTCAGGGACAGGGTTGGTCGAGCAGTACTTC. This encodes CASSSGTGLVEQYF.

This chain connects TRBV30 to TRBJ2-6, with a tentative D call TRBD1 (5 bases). Trimming pared 2 bases from V and 2 bases from J, leaving 7 bases between. Germline values: CDR1 GTSNPN, CDR2 SVGIG (reference sequence). The CDR3 runs to 14 residues. The CDR3 region is CAWSPGTGANVLTF. CDR3 in DNA: TGTGCCTGGAGTCCAGGGACTGGGGCCAACGTCCTGACTTTC.

V gene TRBV7-2 combines with J gene TRBJ2-1; 8 bases are a match to TRBD1. The V gene end was trimmed by 4 bases and the J gene end by 3 bases; junction bases not matched to a gene: 5. Germline V gives CDR1 SGHTA, CDR2 FQGNSA. CDR3 length: 15 residues. CDR3 coding DNA: TGTGCCAGCAGCTCAGGACAGGGTCACTACAATGAGCAGTTCTTC. Protein sequence: CASSSGQGHYNEQFF.

The chain is built from TRBV20-1 and TRBJ2-1; TRBD2 aligns across 8 bases. The CDR3 covers 14 residues. Germline CDR1 is DFQATT and CDR2 is SNEGSKA (reference sequence). V lost 6 bases, J lost 4 bases, and 8 bases stayed unmatched. The CDR3 spells CSASEREIYNEQFF. CDR3 DNA: TGCAGTGCCTCCGAGCGGGAGATTTACAATGAGCAGTTCTTC.

The rearrangement joins TRBV30 to TRBJ2-7; D perhaps matches TRBD2 (6 bases). Germline CDR1 and CDR2: GTSNPN and SVGIG (reference sequence). This CDR3 is 15 amino acids long. V gave up 0 bases and J gave up 5 bases, with 17 bases separating them. The CDR3 region has the DNA TGTGCCTGGAGTGTACCCGGGGGTTATCCCCACGAGCAGTACTTC. Its translation is CAWSVPGGYPHEQYF.

The chain has TRBV13 and TRBJ2-1; D remains unclear. This CDR3 is 13 amino acids long. V was pared by 5 bases and J by 8 bases, with 13 bases between. The germline V gene has CDR1 PRHDT and CDR2 FYEKMQ (reference sequence). The chain's CDR3 is CASSESLIDEQFF. The DNA for the CDR3 is TGTGCCAGCAGCGAAAGTCTGATAGATGAGCAGTTCTTC.

The V gene is TRBV20-1, the J gene TRBJ2-2; D perhaps matches TRBD1 (6 bases). The CDR3 extends over 13 amino acids. Trimming stripped 5 bases from V and 5 bases from J, with 12 bases between. CDR1 and CDR2 from the germline V gene are DFQATT and SNEGSKA (reference sequence). The CDR3 is CSASGTGTGELFF. In DNA, the CDR3 is TGCAGTGCTTCAGGAACAGGGACCGGGGAGCTGTTTTTT.

The V call is TRBV27, the J call TRBJ2-7; 9 nucleotides line up with TRBD1. The length of the CDR3 is 15 residues. The V segment lost 5 bases and the J segment 4 bases; nucleotides outside the gene matches: 9. Germline CDR1 is MNHEY and CDR2 is SMNVEV (reference sequence). CDR3 in amino acids: CASSPAGTGLYEQYF. CDR3 sequence (DNA): TGTGCCAGCAGTCCGGCCGGGACAGGGTTGTACGAGCAGTACTTC.

This clonotype was detected once. V and J are TRBV25-1 and TRBJ2-7; D gene ambiguous. The CDR3 loop spans 12 amino acids. CDR1 is MGHDK and CDR2 is SYGVNS in the germline V gene. The V end lost 1 base, the J end lost 5 bases, and 6 bases lay between the germline ends. In DNA, the CDR3 is TGTGCCAGCAGTGAATCTCGAGACGAGCAGTACTTC. This sequence encodes CASSESRDEQYF.